This TCR beta chain originates from a study of T-cell memory formation after mild COVID-19. Study-wide points: Second-wave clones that peaked on day 37 lacked confirmed SARS-CoV-2 specificity. Shrinking CD4+ clones resided mostly in CM and EM, and CD8+ ones in EMRA.

After 5'RACE with constant-segment primers, TCR alpha and TCR beta cDNA libraries carrying sample barcodes and UMIs were obtained. TCRdb independently ran MiXCR on the 5' RACE reads; one entry per CDR3 protein. Found here are roughly 130,000 distinct CDR3 sequences, about a sixth of them singletons; the top ten hold over 4%. This CDR3 has 16 residues. From germline, CDR1 is SGHDT and CDR2 YYEEEE. Germline trimming cut 4 bases from V and 5 bases from J; bases unmatched to any gene: 10. In regard to this clonotype: Its antigen is unknown.

This sequence originates from a man aged 18 to 29 who had mild COVID-19 (a few samples of this study predate the infection). Cell type and time point are not known. Sample: PBMCs or a T cell subset sorted from them (not recorded which). This sequence joins TRBV5-6 and TRBJ1-5; 9 bases line up with TRBD1. The CDR3: CASSQWDREHYQPQHF. The CDR3 DNA follows: TGTGCCAGCAGCCAATGGGACAGGGAGCACTATCAGCCCCAGCATTTT.